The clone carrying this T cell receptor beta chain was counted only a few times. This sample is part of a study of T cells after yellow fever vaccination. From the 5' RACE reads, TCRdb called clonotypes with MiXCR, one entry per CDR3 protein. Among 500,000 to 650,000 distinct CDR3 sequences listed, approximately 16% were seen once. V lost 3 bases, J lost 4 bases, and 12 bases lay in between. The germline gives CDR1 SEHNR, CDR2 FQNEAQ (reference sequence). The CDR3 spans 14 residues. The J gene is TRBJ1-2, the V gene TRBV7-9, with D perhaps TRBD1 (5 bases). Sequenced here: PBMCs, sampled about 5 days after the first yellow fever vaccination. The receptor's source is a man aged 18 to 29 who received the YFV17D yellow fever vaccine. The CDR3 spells CASSFLGGGYGYTF. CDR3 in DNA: TGTGCCAGCAGCTTCTTGGGGGGAGGCTATGGCTACACCTTC.